Below, one TCR beta chain is given with its context. Its antigen is undetermined. The study reverse transcribed the entire isolated RNA, so it sequenced expressed TCRB transcripts. Sequenced by immunoSEQ multiplex PCR; TCRdb stores in-frame clones only, minus some. Here the sample spans 150,000 to 170,000 clones, 10% being singletons. The CDR3 contains 14 residues. The ends were cut back, 0 bases at V and 1 base at J, with 8 bases in the middle. Germline assignment: CDR1 SGDLS and CDR2 YYNGEE. The entry originates in a study of beta chain features in type 1 diabetes. General observations from the study: Insertions were fewer and deletions more numerous at VDJ junctions in type 1 diabetes patients. People with Type 1 diabetes carried modestly yet significantly shorter TCRB CDR3s in all four CD4+ subsets.

The sequence came from a man aged 25-45 years with type 1 diabetes. The source material was central memory CD4+ T cells from blood. The V call is TRBV9, the J call TRBJ2-7; TRBD1 might be the D (6 bases). The CDR3, as DNA: TGTGCCAGCAGCGTAGCCGGACAGTCCTACGAGCAGTACTTC. This translates into CASSVAGQSYEQYF.